This record looks at one TCR beta chain sequence and its context. What it recognizes is unknown. The time point denotes: week 47, end of study. Every single dose of the vaccine, 300 ug of mutant IDH1 20-mer peptide, came with topical imiquimod. Clones were sequenced by immunoSEQ multiplex PCR, and TCRdb holds only the in-frame ones, with some missing. The data contain over 30,000 clones, over 75% of them singletons. The record originates from a study of a mutant IDH1 vaccine in newly diagnosed glioma. The V gene end was trimmed by 6 bases and the J gene end by 2 bases; junction bases not matched to a gene: 1. CDR3 length: 14 amino acids. Per the germline V gene, CDR1 is SNHLY and CDR2 is FYNNEI.

This clonotype originated in a woman in her forties with glioma. Sample: PBMCs, taken from a glioma patient whose treatment included an IDH1 peptide vaccine. The V and J genes are TRBV2 and TRBJ1-5; TRBD1 matches at 10 bases. The CDR3 bases are TGTGCCAGCAGCGGGACAGGGGGCAATCAGCCCCAGCATTTT. Translated: CASSGTGGNQPQHF.